The T cell receptor (beta chain) described here comes from a study of beta chain features in type 1 diabetes. Overall study context: Sorted cell examination encompassed over 90,000,000 cells across all samples.

Expressed TCRB transcripts got sequenced, as all isolated RNA was reverse transcribed. Produced via immunoSEQ multiplex PCR; TCRdb's table is partial and in-frame only. Of 150,000 to 200,000 clones listed, more than 60% are singletons. Study findings and constraints: Researchers report that Type 1 diabetes patients had moderately but significantly shorter TCRB CDR3s across all four CD4+ subsets.

The germline V and J ends were trimmed by 5 bases and 3 bases, with 4 bases remaining between them. The CDR3 extends over 12 amino acids. Germline values: CDR1 SGHTA, CDR2 FQGNSA. As to this clone: The antigen remains unidentified.

The receptor was derived from a man aged 30 to 45 with type 1 diabetes. V gene TRBV7-2 combines with J gene TRBJ2-2; D unclear. The sample taken for sequencing was naive CD4+ T cells from blood. CDR3 loop: CASSPDTGELFF. The CDR3 coding sequence is TGTGCCAGCAGCCCTGACACCGGGGAGCTGTTTTTT.